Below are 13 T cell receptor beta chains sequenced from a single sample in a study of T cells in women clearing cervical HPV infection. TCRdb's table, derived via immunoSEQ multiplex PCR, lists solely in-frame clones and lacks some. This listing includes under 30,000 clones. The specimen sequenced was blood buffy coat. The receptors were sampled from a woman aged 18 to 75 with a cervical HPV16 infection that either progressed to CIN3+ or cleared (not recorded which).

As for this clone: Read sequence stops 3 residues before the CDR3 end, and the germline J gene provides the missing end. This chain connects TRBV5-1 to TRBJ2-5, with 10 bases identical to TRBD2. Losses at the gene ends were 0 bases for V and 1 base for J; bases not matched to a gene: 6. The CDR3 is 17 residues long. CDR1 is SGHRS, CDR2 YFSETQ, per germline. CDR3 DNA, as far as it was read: TGCGCCAGCAGCTTGGTAACTAGCGGGGATCCCCAAGAGACC. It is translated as CASSLVTSGDPQET. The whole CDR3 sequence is CASSLVTSGDPQETQYF. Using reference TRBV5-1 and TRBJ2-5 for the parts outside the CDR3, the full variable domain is KAGVTQTPRYLIKTRGQQVTLSCSPISGHRSVSWYQQTPGQGLQFLFEYFSETQRNKGNFPGRFSGRQFSNSRSEMNVSTLELGDSALYLCASSLVTSGDPQETQYFGPGTRLLVL.

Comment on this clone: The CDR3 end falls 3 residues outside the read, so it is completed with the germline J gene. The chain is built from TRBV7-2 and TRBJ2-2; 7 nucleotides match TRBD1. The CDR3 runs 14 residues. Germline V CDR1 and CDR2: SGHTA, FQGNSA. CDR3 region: CASRPDRVSEKLFF. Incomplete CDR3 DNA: TGTGCCAGCAGACCTGACAGGGTCAGTGAAAAG.

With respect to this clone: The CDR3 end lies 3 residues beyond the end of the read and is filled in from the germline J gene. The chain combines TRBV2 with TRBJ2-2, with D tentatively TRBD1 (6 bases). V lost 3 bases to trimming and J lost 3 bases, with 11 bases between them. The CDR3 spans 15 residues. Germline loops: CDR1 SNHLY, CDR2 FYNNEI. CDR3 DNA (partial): TGTGCCAGCAGTGAGGGTCCAGGGGACACCGGGGAG. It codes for CASSEGPGDTGE. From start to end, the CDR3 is CASSEGPGDTGELFF.

CDR3 amino acids: CASSFATGRVNEQFF. The sequenced CDR3 bases are TGTGCCAGCAGCTTCGCGACAGGGCGGGTCAATGAG. This chain links TRBV5-4 with TRBJ2-1, with 7 bases fitting TRBD1. The read halts 3 residues ahead of the CDR3 end, with the missing end drawn from the germline J gene. This CDR3 spans 15 amino acids. The V segment lost 2 bases and the J segment 6 bases; nucleotides outside the gene matches: 8. Germline CDR1 and CDR2: SGHNT and YYREEE (reference sequence).

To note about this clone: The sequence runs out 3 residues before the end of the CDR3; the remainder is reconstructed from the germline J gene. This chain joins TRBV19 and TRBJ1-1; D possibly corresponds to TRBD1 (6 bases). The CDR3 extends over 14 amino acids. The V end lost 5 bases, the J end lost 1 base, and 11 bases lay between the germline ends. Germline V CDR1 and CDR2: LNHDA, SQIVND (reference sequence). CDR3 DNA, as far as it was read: TGTGCCAGTAGTTCGATACAGGGGAACACTGAA. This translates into CASSSIQGNTE. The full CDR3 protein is CASSSIQGNTEAFF.

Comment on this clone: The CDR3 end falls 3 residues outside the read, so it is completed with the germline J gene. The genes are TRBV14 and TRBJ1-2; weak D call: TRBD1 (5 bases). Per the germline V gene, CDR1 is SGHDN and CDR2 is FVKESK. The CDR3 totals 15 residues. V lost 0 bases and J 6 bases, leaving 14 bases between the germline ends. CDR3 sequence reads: CASSQDIWGGNGYTF. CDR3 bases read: TGTGCCAGCAGCCAAGACATTTGGGGGGGGAATGGC.

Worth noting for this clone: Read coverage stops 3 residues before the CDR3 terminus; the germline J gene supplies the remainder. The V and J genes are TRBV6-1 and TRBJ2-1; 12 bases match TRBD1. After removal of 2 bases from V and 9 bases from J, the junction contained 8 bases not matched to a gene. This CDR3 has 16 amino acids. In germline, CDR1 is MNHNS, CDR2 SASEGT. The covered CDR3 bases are TGTGCCAGCAGTGAACGCCGGGACAGGGGGCATGGTGAG. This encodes CASSERRDRGHGE. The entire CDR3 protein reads CASSERRDRGHGEQFF.

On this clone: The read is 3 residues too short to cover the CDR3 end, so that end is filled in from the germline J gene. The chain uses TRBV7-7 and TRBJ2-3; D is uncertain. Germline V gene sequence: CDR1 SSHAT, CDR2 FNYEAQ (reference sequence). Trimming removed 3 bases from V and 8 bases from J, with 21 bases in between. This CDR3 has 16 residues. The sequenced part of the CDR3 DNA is TGTGCCAGCAGCTTTTCATTCGGTAGTTTCCTTGGTACG. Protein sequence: CASSFSFGSFLGT. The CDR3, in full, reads CASSFSFGSFLGTQYF.

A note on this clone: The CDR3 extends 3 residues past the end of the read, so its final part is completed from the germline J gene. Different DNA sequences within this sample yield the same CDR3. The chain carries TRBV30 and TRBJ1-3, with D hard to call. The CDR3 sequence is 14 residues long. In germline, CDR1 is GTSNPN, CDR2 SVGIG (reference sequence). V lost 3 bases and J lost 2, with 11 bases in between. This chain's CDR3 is CAWRVRAAGNTIYF. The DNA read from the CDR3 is TGTGCCTGGAGGGTAAGGGCAGCTGGAAACACC.

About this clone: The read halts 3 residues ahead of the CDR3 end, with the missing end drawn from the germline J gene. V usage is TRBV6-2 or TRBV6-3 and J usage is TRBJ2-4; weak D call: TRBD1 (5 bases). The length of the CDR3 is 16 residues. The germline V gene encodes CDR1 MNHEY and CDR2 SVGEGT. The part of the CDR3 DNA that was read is TGTGCCAGCAGTTACTACGCAGGGCCCACTAACTATGGT. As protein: CASSYYAGPTNYG. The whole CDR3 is CASSYYAGPTNYGQYF.

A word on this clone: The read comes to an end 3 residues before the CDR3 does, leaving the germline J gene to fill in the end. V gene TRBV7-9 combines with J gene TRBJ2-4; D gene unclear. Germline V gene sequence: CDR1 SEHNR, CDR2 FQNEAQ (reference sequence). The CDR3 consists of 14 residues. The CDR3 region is CASSLGSANYGQYF. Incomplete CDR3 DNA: TGTGCCAGCAGCTTAGGATCCGCTAACTATGGT.

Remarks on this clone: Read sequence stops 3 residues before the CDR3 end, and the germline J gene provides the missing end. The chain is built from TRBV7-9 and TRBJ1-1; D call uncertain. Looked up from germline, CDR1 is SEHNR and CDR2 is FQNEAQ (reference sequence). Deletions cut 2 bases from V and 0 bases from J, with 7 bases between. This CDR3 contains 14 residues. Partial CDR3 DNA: TGTGCCAGCAGCTTAAACAGCATGAACACTGAA. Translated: CASSLNSMNTE. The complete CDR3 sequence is CASSLNSMNTEAFF.

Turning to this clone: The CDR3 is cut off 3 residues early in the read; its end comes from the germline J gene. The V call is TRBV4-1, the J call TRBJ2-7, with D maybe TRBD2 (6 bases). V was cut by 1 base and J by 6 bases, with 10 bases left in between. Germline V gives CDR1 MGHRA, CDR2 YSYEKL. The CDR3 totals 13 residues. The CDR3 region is CASSQVYGGEQYF. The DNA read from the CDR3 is TGCGCCAGCAGCCAAGTCTACGGGGGCGAG.